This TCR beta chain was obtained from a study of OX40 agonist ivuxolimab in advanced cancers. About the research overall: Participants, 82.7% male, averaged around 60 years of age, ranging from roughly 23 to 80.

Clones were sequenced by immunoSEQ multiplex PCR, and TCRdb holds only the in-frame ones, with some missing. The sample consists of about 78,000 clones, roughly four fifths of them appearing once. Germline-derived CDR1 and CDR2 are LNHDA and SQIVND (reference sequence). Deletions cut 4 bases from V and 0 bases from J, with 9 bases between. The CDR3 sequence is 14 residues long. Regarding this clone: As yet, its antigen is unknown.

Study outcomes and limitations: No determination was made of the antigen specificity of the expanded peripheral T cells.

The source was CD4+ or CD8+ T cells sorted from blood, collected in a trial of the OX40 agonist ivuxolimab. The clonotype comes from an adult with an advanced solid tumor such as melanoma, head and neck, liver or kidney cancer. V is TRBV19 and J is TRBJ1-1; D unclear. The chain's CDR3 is CASSSGRVNTEAFF. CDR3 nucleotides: TGTGCCAGTAGTAGCGGTAGAGTGAACACTGAAGCTTTCTTT.